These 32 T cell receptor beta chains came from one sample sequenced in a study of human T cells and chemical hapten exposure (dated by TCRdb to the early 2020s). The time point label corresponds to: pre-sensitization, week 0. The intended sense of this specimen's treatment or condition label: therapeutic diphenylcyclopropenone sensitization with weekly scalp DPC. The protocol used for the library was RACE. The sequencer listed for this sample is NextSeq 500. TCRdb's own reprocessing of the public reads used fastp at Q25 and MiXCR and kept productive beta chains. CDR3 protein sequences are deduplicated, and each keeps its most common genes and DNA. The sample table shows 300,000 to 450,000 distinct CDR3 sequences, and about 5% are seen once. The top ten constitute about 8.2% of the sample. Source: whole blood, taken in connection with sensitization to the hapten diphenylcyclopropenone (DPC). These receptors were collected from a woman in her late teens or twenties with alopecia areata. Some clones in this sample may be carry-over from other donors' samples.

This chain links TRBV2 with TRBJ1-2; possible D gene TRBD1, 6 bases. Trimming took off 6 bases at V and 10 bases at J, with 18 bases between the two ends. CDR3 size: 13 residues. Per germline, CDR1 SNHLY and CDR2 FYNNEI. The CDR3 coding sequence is TGTGCCAGCAGGAAACAGGGTGGAGTAATCTACACCTTC. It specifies CASRKQGGVIYTF.

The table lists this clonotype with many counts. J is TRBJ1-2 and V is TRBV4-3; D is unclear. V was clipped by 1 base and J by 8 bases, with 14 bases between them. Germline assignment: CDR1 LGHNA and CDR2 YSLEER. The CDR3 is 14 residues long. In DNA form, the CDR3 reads TGCGCCAGCAGCCAAGTGCTCGGCGGGCGGGGCTACACCTTC. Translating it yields CASSQVLGGRGYTF.

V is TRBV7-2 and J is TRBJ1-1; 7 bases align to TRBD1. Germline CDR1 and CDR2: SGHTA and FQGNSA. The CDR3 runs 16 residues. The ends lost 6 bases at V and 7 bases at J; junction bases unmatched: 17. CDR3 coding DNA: TGTGCCAGCAGGATGGGAACAGGGGAAGGGAACGATGAAGCTTTCTTT. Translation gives CASRMGTGEGNDEAFF.

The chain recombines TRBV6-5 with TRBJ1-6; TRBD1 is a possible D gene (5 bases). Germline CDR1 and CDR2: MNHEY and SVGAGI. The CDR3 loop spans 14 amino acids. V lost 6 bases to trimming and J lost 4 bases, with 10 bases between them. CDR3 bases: TGTGCCAGCAGAGTGGGACTGTATAATTCACCCCTCCACTTT. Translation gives CASRVGLYNSPLHF.

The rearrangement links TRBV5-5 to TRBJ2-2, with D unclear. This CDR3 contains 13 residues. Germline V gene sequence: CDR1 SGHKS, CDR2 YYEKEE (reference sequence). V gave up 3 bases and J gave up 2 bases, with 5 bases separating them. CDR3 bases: TGTGCCAGCAGCTACCGCAACACCGGGGAGCTGTTTTTT. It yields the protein CASSYRNTGELFF. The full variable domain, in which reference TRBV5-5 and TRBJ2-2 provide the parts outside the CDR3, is DAGVTQSPTHLIKTRGQQVTLRCSPISGHKSVSWYQQVLGQGPQFIFQYYEKEERGRGNFPDRFSARQFPNYSSELNVNALLLGDSALYLCASSYRNTGELFFGEGSRLTVL.

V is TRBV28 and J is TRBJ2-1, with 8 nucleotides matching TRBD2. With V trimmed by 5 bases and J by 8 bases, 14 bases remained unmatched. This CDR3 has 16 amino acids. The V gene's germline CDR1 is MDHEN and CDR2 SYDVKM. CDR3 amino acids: CASSPLKAGAFDEQFF. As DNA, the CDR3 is TGTGCCAGCAGTCCTCTGAAAGCGGGGGCCTTCGATGAGCAGTTCTTC.

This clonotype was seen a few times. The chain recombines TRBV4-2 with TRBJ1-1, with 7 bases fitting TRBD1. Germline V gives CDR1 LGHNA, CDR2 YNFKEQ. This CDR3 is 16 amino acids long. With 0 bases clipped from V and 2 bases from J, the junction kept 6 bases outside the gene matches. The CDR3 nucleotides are TGTGCCAGCAGCCAAGAAGATCACAGGGGAAACACTGAAGCTTTCTTT. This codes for CASSQEDHRGNTEAFF.

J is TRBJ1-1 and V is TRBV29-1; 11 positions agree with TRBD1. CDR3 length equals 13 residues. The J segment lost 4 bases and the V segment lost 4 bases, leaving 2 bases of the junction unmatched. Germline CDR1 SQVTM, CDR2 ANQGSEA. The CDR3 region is CSVVGTGGTEAFF. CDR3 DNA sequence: TGCAGCGTTGTTGGGACAGGGGGCACTGAAGCTTTCTTT.

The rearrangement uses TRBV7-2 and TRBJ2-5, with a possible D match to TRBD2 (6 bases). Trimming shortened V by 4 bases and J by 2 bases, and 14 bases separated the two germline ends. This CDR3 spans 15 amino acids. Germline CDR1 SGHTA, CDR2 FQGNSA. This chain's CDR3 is CASSSRPGVQETQYF. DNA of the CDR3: TGTGCCAGCAGCTCCCGACCGGGGGTGCAAGAGACCCAGTACTTC.

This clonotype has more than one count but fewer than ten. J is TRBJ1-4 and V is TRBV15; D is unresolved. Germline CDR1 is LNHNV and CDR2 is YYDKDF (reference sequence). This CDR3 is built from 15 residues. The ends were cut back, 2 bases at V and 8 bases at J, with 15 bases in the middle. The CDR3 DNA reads TGTGCCACCAGCAGACAAAAATCGAGTGGCGAAAAACTGTTTTTT. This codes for CATSRQKSSGEKLFF. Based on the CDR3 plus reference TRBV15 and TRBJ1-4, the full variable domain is DAMVIQNPRYQVTQFGKPVTLSCSQTLNHNVMYWYQQKSSQAPKLLFHYYDKDFNNEADTPDNFQSRRPNTSFCFLDIRSPGLGDTAMYLCATSRQKSSGEKLFFGSGTQLSVL.

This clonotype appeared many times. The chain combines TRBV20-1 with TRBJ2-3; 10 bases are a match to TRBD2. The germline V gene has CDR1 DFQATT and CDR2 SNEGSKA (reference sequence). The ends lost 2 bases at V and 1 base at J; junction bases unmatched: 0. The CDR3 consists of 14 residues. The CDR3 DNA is TGCAGTGCTAGACTAGCGGGGGGCACAGATACGCAGTATTTT. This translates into CSARLAGGTDTQYF.

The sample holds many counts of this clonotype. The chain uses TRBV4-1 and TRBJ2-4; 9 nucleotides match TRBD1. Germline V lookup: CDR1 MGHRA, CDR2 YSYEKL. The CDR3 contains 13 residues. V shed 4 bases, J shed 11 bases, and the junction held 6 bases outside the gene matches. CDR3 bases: TGCGCCAGCAGCCTAAGGACAGGGGAGGTTCAGTACTTC. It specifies CASSLRTGEVQYF.

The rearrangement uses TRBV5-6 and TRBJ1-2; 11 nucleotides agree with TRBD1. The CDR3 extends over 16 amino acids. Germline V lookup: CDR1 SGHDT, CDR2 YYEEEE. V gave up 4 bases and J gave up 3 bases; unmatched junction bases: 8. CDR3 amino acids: CASSLAGQGDDYGYTF. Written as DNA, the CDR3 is TGTGCCAGCAGCCTAGCGGGACAGGGGGACGACTATGGCTACACCTTC.

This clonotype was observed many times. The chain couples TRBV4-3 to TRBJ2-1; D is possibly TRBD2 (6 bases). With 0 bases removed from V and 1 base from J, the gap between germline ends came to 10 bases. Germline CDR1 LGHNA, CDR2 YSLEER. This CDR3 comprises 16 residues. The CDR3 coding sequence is TGCGCCAGCAGCCAAGACGGCGGGACTTCCTACAATGAGCAGTTCTTC. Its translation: CASSQDGGTSYNEQFF.

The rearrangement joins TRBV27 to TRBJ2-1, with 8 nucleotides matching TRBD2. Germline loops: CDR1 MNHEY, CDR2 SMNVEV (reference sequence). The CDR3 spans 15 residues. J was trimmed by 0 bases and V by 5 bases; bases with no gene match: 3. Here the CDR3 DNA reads TGTGCCAGCAGTACCGGGACTAGCTCCTACAATGAGCAGTTCTTC. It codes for CASSTGTSSYNEQFF.

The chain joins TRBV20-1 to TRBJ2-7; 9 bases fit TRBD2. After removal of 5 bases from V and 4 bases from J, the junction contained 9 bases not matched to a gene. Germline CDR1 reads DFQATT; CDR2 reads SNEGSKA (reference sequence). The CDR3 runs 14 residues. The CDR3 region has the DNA TGCAGTGCTGACCCTAGCGGGGAATATTACGAGCAGTACTTC. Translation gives CSADPSGEYYEQYF.

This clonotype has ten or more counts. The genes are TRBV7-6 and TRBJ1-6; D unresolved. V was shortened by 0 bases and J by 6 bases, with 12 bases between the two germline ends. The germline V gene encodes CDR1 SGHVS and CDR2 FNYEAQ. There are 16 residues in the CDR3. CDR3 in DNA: TGTGCCAGCAGCTTAGCGTTCTCCGCAGCTAATTCACCCCTCCACTTT. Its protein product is CASSLAFSAANSPLHF.

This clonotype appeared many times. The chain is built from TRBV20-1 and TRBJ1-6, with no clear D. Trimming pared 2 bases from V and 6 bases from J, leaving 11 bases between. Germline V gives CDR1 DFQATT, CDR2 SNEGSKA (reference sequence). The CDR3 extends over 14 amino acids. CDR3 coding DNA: TGCAGTGCTAGATTGGCAGGTTCTAATTCACCCCTCCACTTT. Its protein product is CSARLAGSNSPLHF.

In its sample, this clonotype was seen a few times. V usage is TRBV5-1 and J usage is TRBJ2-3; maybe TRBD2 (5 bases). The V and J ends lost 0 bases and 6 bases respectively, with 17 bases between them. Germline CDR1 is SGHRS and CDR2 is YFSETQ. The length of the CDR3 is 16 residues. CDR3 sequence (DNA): TGCGCCAGCAGCTTGGCCACCCCACGGGAATCTGATACGCAGTATTTT. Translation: CASSLATPRESDTQYF.

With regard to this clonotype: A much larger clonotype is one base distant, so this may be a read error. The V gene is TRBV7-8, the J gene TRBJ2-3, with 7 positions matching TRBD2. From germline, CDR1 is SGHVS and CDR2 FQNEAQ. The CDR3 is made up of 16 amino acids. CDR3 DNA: TGTGCCAGCAGCTTAACAGAGCGGGGCCGCACAGGTACGCAGTATTTT. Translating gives CASSLTERGRTGTQYF.

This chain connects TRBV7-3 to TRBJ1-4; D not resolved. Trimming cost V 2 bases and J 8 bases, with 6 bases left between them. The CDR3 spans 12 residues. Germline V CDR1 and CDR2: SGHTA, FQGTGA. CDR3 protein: CASSLLVEKLFF. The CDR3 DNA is TGTGCCAGCAGCTTATTGGTCGAAAAACTGTTTTTT.

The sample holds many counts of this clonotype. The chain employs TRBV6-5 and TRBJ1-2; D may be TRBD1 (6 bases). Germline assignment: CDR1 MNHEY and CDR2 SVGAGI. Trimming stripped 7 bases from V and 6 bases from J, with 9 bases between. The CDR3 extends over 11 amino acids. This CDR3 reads CASKTGNGYTF. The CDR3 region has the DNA TGTGCCAGCAAAACAGGGAATGGCTACACCTTC.

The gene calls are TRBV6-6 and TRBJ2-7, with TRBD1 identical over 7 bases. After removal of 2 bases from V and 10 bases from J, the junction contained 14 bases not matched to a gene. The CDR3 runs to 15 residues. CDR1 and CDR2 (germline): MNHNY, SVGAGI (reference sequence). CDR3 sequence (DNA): TGTGCCAGCAGTTACCCCCAACAGACAGGGACCCTTCAGTACTTC. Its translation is CASSYPQQTGTLQYF.

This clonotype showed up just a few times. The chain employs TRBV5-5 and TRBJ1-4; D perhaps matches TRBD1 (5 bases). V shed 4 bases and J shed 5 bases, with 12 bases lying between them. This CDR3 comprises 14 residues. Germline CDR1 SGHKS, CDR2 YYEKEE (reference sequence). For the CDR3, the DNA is TGTGCCAGCAGCCAAGAGGGACGGAATGAAAAACTGTTTTTT. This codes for CASSQEGRNEKLFF.

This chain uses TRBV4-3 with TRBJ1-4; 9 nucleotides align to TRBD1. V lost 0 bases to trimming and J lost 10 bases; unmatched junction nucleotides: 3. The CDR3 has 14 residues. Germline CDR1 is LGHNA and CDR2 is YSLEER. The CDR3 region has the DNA TGCGCCAGCAGCCAAGAAGACAGGGGGGGAAAACTGTTTTTT. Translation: CASSQEDRGGKLFF.

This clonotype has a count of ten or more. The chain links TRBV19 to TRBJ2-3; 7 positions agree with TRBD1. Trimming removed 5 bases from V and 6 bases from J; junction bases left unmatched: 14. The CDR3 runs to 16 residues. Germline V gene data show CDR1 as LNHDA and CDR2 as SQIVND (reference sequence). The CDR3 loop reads CASSLGTVPRYDTQYF. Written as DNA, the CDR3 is TGTGCCAGTAGTCTTGGGACAGTGCCACGTTACGATACGCAGTATTTT.

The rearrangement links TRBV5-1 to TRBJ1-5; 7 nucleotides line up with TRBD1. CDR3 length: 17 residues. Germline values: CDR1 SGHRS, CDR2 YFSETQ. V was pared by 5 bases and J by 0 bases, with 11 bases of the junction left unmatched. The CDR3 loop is CASRSTGTDYSNQPQHF. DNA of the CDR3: TGCGCCAGCAGAAGTACCGGGACAGACTATAGCAATCAGCCCCAGCATTTT. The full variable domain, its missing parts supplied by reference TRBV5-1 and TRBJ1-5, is KAGVTQTPRYLIKTRGQQVTLSCSPISGHRSVSWYQQTPGQGLQFLFEYFSETQRNKGNFPGRFSGRQFSNSRSEMNVSTLELGDSALYLCASRSTGTDYSNQPQHFGDGTRLSIL.

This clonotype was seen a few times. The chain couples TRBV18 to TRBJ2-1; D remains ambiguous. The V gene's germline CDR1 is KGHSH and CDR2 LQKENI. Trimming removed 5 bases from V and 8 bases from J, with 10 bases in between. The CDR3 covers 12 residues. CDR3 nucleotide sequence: TGTGCCAGCTCATTTCGAACGGATGAGCAGTTCTTC. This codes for CASSFRTDEQFF.

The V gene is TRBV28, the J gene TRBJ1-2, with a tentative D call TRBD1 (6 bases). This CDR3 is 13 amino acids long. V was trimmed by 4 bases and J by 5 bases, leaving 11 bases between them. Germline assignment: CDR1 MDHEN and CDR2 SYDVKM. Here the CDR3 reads CASSSGDGYGYTF. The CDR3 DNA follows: TGTGCCAGCAGTTCAGGGGATGGGTATGGCTACACCTTC.

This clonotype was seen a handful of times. The CDR3 sequence is CASSQARTDEAFF. The CDR3 DNA sequence: TGCGCCAGCAGCCAAGCTCGGACGGATGAAGCTTTCTTT. The gene calls are TRBV4-1 and TRBJ1-1; D is ambiguous. Germline-derived CDR1 and CDR2 are MGHRA and YSYEKL. This CDR3 region has 13 residues. Trimming shortened V by 1 base and J by 7 bases, and 10 bases separated the two germline ends.

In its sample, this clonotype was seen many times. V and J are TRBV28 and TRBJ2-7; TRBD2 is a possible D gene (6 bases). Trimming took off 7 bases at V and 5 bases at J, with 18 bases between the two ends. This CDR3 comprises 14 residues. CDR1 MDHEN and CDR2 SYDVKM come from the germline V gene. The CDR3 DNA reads TGTGCCAGCACCTCCTCGGGGGTGCGGGACGAGCAGTACTTC. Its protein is CASTSSGVRDEQYF.

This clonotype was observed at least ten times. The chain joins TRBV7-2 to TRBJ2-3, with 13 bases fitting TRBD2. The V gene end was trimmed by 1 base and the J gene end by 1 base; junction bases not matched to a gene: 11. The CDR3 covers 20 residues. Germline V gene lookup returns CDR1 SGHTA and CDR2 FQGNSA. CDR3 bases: TGTGCCAGCAGCTTAGGCCCACTAGCGGGGGGGCCCCTGGGCACAGATACGCAGTATTTT. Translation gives CASSLGPLAGGPLGTDTQYF.